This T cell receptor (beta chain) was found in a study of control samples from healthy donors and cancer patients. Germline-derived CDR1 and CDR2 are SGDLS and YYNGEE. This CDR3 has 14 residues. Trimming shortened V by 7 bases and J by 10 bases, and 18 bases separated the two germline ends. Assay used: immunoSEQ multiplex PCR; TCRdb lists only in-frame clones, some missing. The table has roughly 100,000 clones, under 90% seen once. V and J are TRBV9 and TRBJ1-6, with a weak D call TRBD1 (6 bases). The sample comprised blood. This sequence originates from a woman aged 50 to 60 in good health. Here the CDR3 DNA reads TGTGCCAGCCAAGAGGGGGAACGGGTGTCACCCCTCCACTTT. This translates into CASQEGERVSPLHF.